Given below is one TCR beta chain in context. Method: immunoSEQ multiplex PCR; TCRdb's copy keeps in-frame clones and lacks some. The table shows about 55,000 clones, with 94% occurring only once. The CDR3 runs 18 residues. Germline loops: CDR1 SGHVS, CDR2 FNYEAQ. This entry is derived from a study of T cell changes during pregnancy in multiple sclerosis. The clonotype originates from a female donor with multiple sclerosis, enrolled in a pregnancy study. The chain combines TRBV7-6 with TRBJ2-5; TRBD2 matches 11 bases. The tail of the sequence fits TRBJ2-7 better, so the J call may be wrong. This specimen consisted of CD8+ T cells from peripheral blood mononuclear cells, obtained after pregnancy. This CDR3 reads CASSLEASGRYNSYEQYF. CDR3 DNA: TGTGCCAGCAGCTTAGAGGCTAGCGGGAGGTACAATTCCTACGAGCAGTACTTC.